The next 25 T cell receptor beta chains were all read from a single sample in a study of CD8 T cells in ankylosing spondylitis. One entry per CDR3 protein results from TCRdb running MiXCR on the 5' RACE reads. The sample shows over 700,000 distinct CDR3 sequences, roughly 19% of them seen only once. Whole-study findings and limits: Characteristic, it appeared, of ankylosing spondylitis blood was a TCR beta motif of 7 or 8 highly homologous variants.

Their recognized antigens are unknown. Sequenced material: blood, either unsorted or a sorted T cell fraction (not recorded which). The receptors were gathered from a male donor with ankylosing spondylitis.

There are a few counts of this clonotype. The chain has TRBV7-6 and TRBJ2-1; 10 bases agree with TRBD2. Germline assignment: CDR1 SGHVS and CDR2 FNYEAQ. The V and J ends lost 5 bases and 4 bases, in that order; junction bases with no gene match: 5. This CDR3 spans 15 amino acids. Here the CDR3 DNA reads TGTGCCAGCAGCGCTTGGACTAGCGGATACAATGAGCAGTTCTTC. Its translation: CASSAWTSGYNEQFF.

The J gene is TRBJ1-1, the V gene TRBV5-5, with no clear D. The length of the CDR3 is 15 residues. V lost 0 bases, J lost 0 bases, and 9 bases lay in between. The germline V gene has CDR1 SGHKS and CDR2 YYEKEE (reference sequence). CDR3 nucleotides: TGTGCCAGCAGCTTGGGATGGACGATGAACACTGAAGCTTTCTTT. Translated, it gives CASSLGWTMNTEAFF.

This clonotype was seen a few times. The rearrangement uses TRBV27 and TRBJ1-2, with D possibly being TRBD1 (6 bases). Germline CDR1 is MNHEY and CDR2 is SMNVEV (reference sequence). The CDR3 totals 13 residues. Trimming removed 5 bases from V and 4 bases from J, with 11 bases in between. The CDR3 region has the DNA TGTGCCAGCAGTAGCAGGGGCGTCTATGGCTACACCTTC. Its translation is CASSSRGVYGYTF.

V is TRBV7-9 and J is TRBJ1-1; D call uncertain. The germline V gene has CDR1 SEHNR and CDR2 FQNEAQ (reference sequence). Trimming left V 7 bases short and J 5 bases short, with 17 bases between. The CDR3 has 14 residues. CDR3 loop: CASTPEGFVTEAFF. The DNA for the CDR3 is TGTGCCAGCACCCCAGAAGGGTTCGTTACTGAAGCTTTCTTT.

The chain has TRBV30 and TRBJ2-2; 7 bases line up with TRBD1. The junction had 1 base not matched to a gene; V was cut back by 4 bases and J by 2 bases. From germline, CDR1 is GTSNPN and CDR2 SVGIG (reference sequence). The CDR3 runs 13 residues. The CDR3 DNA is TGTGCCTGGAAAGGGGGCAACACCGGGGAGCTGTTTTTT. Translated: CAWKGGNTGELFF.

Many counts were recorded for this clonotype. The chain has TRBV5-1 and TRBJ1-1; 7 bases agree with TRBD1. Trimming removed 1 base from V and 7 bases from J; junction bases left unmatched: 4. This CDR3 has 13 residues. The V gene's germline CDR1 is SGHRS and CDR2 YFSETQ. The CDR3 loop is CASSLNRGGEAFF. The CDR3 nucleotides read TGCGCCAGCAGCTTGAACAGGGGCGGTGAAGCTTTCTTT.

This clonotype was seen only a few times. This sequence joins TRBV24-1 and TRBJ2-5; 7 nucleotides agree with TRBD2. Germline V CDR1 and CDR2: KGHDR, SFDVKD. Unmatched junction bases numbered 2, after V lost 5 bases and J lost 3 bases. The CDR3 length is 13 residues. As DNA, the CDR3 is TGTGCCACCAGTGGGGGAGGGAAAGAGACCCAGTACTTC. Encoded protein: CATSGGGKETQYF.

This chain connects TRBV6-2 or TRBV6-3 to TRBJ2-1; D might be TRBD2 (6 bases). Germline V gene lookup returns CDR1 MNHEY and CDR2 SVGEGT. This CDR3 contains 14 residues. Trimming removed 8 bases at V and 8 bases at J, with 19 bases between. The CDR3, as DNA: TGTGCCAGCCGACTAACGGGAGTTTCGGATGAGCAGTTCTTC. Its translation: CASRLTGVSDEQFF.

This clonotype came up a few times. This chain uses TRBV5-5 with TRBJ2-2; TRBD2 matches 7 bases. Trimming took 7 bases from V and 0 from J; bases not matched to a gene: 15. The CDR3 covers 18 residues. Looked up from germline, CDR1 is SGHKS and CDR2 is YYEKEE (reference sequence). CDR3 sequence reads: CASSILGGGNTNTGELFF. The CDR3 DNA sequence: TGTGCCAGCTCAATTCTAGGCGGGGGAAATACGAACACCGGGGAGCTGTTTTTT.

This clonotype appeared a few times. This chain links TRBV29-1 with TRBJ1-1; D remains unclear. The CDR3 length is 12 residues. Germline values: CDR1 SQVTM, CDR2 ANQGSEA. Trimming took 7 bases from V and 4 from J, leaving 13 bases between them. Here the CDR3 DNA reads TGCAGCGCCGACCCAATGCGCACTGAAGCTTTCTTT. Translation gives CSADPMRTEAFF.

The CDR3: CASSFQINTGELFF. The CDR3 DNA follows: TGTGCCAGCAGTTTTCAGATAAACACCGGGGAGCTGTTTTTT. This sequence joins TRBV28 and TRBJ2-2; D gene unclear. In germline, CDR1 is MDHEN, CDR2 SYDVKM. Trimming took off 3 bases at V and 2 bases at J, with 7 bases between the two ends. The CDR3 consists of 14 residues.

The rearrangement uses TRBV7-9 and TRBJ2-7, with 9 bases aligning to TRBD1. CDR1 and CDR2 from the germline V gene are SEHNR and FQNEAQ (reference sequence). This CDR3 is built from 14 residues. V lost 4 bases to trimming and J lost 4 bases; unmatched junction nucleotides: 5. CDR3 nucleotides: TGTGCCAGCAGCTCCGGGACAGGGAGGTACGAGCAGTACTTC. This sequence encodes CASSSGTGRYEQYF.

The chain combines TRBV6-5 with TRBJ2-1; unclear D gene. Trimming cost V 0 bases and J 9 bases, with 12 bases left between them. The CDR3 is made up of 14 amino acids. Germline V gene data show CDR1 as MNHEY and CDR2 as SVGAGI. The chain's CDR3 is CASSYSNKESEQFF. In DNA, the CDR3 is TGTGCCAGCAGTTACTCGAATAAGGAAAGTGAGCAGTTCTTC.

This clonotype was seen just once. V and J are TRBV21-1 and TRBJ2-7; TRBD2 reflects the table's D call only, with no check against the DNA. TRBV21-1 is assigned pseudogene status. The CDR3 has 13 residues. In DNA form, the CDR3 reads TGTGCCAGCAGCAAACCCACTAGCAACGAGCAGTACTTC. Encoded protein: CASSKPTSNEQYF.

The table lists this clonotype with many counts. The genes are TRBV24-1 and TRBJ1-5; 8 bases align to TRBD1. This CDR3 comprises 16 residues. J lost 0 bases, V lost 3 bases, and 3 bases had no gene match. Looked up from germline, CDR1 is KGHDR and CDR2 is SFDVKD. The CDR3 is CATSDRTGGSNQPQHF. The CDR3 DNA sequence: TGTGCCACCAGTGATCGCACAGGGGGTAGCAATCAGCCCCAGCATTTT.

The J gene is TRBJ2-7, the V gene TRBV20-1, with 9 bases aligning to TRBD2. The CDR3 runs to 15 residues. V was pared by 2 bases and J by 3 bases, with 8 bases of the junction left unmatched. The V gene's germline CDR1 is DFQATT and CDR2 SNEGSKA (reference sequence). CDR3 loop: CSARPPSGGHYEQYF. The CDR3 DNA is TGCAGTGCTAGACCTCCCAGCGGGGGGCACTACGAGCAGTACTTC.

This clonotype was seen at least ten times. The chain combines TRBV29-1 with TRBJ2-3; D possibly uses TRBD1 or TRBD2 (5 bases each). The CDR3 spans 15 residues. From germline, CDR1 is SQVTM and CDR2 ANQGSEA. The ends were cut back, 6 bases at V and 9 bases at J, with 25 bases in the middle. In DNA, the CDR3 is TGCAGCGTCTACTCCCGGGACCTAAAACGGTTGACGCAGTATTTT. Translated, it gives CSVYSRDLKRLTQYF.

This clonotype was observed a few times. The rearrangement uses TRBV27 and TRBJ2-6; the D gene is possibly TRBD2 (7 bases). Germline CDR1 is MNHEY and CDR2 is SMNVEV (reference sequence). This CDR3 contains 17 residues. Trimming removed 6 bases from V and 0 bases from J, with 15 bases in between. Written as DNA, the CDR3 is TGTGCCAGCAGCCCGGGGGGACATACCTCTGGGGCCAACGTCCTGACTTTC. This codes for CASSPGGHTSGANVLTF.

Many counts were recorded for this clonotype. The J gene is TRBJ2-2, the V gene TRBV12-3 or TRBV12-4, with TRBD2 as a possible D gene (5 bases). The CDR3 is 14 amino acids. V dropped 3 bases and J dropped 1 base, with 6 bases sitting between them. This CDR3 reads CASSFGKNTGELFF. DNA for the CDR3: TGTGCCAGCAGTTTCGGGAAGAACACCGGGGAGCTGTTTTTT.

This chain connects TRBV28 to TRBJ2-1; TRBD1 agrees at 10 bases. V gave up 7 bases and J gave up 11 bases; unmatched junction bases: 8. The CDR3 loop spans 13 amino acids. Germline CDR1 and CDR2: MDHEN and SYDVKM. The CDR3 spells CASTTTGGSKQFF. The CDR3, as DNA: TGTGCCAGCACCACGACAGGGGGCAGTAAGCAGTTCTTC. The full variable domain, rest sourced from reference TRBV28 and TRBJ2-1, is DVKVTQSSRYLVKRTGEKVFLECVQDMDHENMFWYRQDPGLGLRLIYFSYDVKMKEKGDIPEGYSVSREKKERFSLILESASTNQTSMYLCASTTTGGSKQFFGPGTRLTVL.

The CDR3 bases are TGTGCCTGCAACGCCTTTACGAGGGGTTTTTATCAGCCCCAGCATTTT. Protein: CACNAFTRGFYQPQHF. The chain couples TRBV28 to TRBJ1-5, with D possibly being TRBD1 (5 bases). Looked up from germline, CDR1 is MDHEN and CDR2 is SYDVKM. The CDR3 covers 16 residues. Trimming removed 11 bases at V and 5 bases at J, with 25 bases between. Looking up the rest from reference TRBV28 and TRBJ1-5 gives the full variable domain: DVKVTQSSRYLVKRTGEKVFLECVQDMDHENMFWYRQDPGLGLRLIYFSYDVKMKEKGDIPEGYSVSREKKERFSLILESASTNQTSMYLCACNAFTRGFYQPQHFGDGTRLSIL.

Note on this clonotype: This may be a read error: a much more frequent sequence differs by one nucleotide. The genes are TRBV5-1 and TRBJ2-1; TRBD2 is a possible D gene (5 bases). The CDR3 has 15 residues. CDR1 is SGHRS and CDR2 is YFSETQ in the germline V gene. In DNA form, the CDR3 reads TGCGCCAGCAGCTGGACTGTGAACTCCTACAATGAGCAGTCCTTC. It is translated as CASSWTVNSYNEQSF.

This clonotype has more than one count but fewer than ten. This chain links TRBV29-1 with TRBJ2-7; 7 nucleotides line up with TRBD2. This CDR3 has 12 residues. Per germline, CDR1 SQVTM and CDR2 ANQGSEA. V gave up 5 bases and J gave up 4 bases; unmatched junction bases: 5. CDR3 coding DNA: TGCAGCGTTTCAGCGGGACCGTACGAGCAGTACTTC. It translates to CSVSAGPYEQYF.

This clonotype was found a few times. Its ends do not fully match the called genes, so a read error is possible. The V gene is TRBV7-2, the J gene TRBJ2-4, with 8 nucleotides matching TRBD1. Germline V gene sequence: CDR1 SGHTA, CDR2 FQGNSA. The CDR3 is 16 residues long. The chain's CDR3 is CASSLLGQGAINIQYF. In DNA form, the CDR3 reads TGTGCCAGCAGCTTATTGGGTCAGGGGGCCATAAACATTCAGTACTTC.

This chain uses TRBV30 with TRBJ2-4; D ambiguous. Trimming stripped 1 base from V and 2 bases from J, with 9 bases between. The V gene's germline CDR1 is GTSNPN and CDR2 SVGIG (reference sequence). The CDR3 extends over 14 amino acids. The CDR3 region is CAWSGGGPKNIQYF. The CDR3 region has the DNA TGTGCCTGGAGTGGAGGTGGGCCCAAAAACATTCAGTACTTC.